These 26 T cell receptor beta chains were sequenced from one sample in a study of identifying expanded T cells in peripheral blood. Assay used: immunoSEQ multiplex PCR; TCRdb lists only in-frame clones, some missing. This repertoire shows approximately 58,000 clones, around 90% found once; its top ten account for about 3.7%. The sequenced sample was blood. The receptors were sampled from a person between 18 and 75 years old in good health.

The genes are TRBV6-1 and TRBJ2-1; 10 nucleotides match TRBD2. Looked up from germline, CDR1 is MNHNS and CDR2 is SASEGT. V was pared by 4 bases and J by 4 bases, with 4 bases of the junction left unmatched. This CDR3 has 15 amino acids. In nucleotides, the CDR3 is TGTGCCAGCAGTGGGTTAGCGGGGGGTTACAATGAGCAGTTCTTC. Protein: CASSGLAGGYNEQFF.

The rearrangement joins TRBV11-2 to TRBJ2-5, with a possible D match to TRBD1 (5 bases). The CDR3 is 14 residues long. The V gene lost 1 base and the J gene lost 5 bases, with 11 bases spanning the gap. Germline values: CDR1 SGHAT, CDR2 FQNNGV. CDR3 DNA: TGTGCCAGCAGCTTAGCGGTAAAGGGGGAGACCCAGTACTTC. It encodes CASSLAVKGETQYF.

This clone was detected only a few times. The chain joins TRBV7-2 to TRBJ2-3, with D perhaps TRBD2 (6 bases). Trimming took 0 bases from V and 5 from J, leaving 6 bases between them. This CDR3 is built from 13 residues. CDR1 is SGHTA, CDR2 FQGNSA, per germline. This CDR3 reads CASSLARGDTQYF. Here the CDR3 DNA reads TGTGCCAGCAGCTTAGCGCGGGGAGATACGCAGTATTTT.

The chain combines TRBV30 with TRBJ1-4; D remains ambiguous. V lost 3 bases, J lost 6 bases, and 11 bases lay in between. In germline, CDR1 is GTSNPN, CDR2 SVGIG (reference sequence). The length of the CDR3 is 13 residues. The CDR3 here is CAWSQPPDEKLFF. The DNA for the CDR3 is TGTGCCTGGAGCCAACCTCCAGATGAAAAACTGTTTTTT.

The V call is TRBV6-1, the J call TRBJ1-3; 7 bases map to TRBD1. Germline CDR1 and CDR2: MNHNS and SASEGT. With V trimmed by 6 bases and J by 7 bases, 12 bases remained unmatched. The CDR3 has 15 amino acids. The CDR3 loop reads CASSVETGYRNTIYF. The CDR3 DNA reads TGTGCCAGCAGCGTCGAGACAGGGTATCGGAACACCATATATTTT.

This clone was seen only a few times. The rearrangement uses TRBV28 and TRBJ1-1; the D is unclear. Germline CDR1 MDHEN, CDR2 SYDVKM. Deletions cut 3 bases from V and 12 bases from J, with 11 bases between. The CDR3 sequence is 11 residues long. CDR3: CASSFFAITFF. In nucleotides, the CDR3 is TGTGCCAGCAGTTTTTTCGCGATAACTTTCTTT. The complete variable domain, with remaining parts taken from reference TRBV28 and TRBJ1-1, reads DVKVTQSSRYLVKRTGEKVFLECVQDMDHENMFWYRQDPGLGLRLIYFSYDVKMKEKGDIPEGYSVSREKKERFSLILESASTNQTSMYLCASSFFAITFFGQGTRLTVV.

This sequence joins TRBV27 and TRBJ1-1; TRBD1 matches at 7 bases. From germline, CDR1 is MNHEY and CDR2 SMNVEV (reference sequence). The CDR3 spans 17 residues. Losses at the gene ends were 1 base for V and 0 bases for J; bases not matched to a gene: 8. The CDR3 nucleotides read TGTGCCAGCAGTTTATTAGGGGCAGGGGGAGTGAACACTGAAGCTTTCTTT. It specifies CASSLLGAGGVNTEAFF.

V gene TRBV7-2 combines with J gene TRBJ2-3; 10 bases agree with TRBD2. In germline, CDR1 is SGHTA, CDR2 FQGNSA. V trimming: 4 bases; J trimming: 4 bases; junction bases outside the gene matches: 5. The CDR3 contains 15 residues. CDR3 sequence: CASSSQAGGSDTQYF. CDR3 nucleotide sequence: TGTGCCAGCAGCTCCCAAGCGGGAGGGTCAGATACGCAGTATTTT.

This chain connects TRBV7-2 to TRBJ1-2; 8 bases agree with TRBD1. This CDR3 is built from 16 residues. The V segment lost 2 bases and the J segment 0 bases; nucleotides outside the gene matches: 5. Germline V gene sequence: CDR1 SGHTA, CDR2 FQGNSA. CDR3 DNA: TGTGCCAGCAGCTTACCGGGGACAGGATCTAACTATGGCTACACCTTC. Protein sequence: CASSLPGTGSNYGYTF. The whole variable domain, filled in from reference TRBV7-2 and TRBJ1-2, reads GAGVSQSPSNKVTEKGKDVELRCDPISGHTALYWYRQSLGQGLEFLIYFQGNSAPDKSGLPSDRFSAERTGGSVSTLTIQRTQQEDSAVYLCASSLPGTGSNYGYTFGSGTRLTVV.

The J gene is TRBJ2-2, the V gene TRBV9, with TRBD2 matching 8 bases. CDR3 length: 17 amino acids. Germline lookup yields CDR1 SGDLS and CDR2 YYNGEE. V shed 0 bases, J shed 0 bases, and the junction held 4 bases outside the gene matches. The CDR3 region has the DNA TGTGCCAGCAGCGTAGGCTTAGCGGGGTCGAACACCGGGGAGCTGTTTTTT. Translating it yields CASSVGLAGSNTGELFF.

The rearrangement joins TRBV2 to TRBJ2-4; 9 bases are a match to TRBD1. With 3 bases clipped from V and 4 bases from J, the junction kept 7 bases outside the gene matches. The CDR3 sequence is 16 residues long. Germline lookup yields CDR1 SNHLY and CDR2 FYNNEI. The CDR3 reads CASSDPQGAMKNIQYF. The CDR3 DNA sequence: TGTGCCAGCAGTGACCCACAGGGGGCGATGAAAAACATTCAGTACTTC.

The V call is TRBV7-9, the J call TRBJ2-4; 8 bases fit TRBD1. Trimming cost V 3 bases and J 0 bases; bases outside gene matches: 4. The CDR3 spans 16 residues. Germline lookup yields CDR1 SEHNR and CDR2 FQNEAQ (reference sequence). CDR3 sequence reads: CASSLDRDGAKNIQYF. The CDR3 region has the DNA TGTGCCAGCAGCTTGGACAGGGACGGAGCCAAAAACATTCAGTACTTC. Full variable domain (missing parts from reference TRBV7-9 and TRBJ2-4): DTGVSQNPRHKITKRGQNVTFRCDPISEHNRLYWYRQTLGQGPEFLTYFQNEAQLEKSRLLSDRFSAERPKGSFSTLEIQRTEQGDSAMYLCASSLDRDGAKNIQYFGAGTRLSVL.

This chain uses TRBV10-3 with TRBJ2-1; 8 nucleotides align to TRBD1. Germline-derived CDR1 and CDR2 are ENHRY and SYGVKD. V trimming: 6 bases; J trimming: 4 bases; junction bases outside the gene matches: 5. The CDR3 is 14 residues long. The DNA of the CDR3 is TGTGCCATCAGCCTTGGACAGGGTTACAATGAGCAGTTCTTC. It is translated as CAISLGQGYNEQFF.

A single count supports this clone. The CDR3 is CASSGLAGMIDTQYF. The CDR3 DNA reads as TGTGCCAGCAGTGGACTAGCGGGGATGATAGATACGCAGTATTTT. This rearrangement joins TRBV6-4 to TRBJ2-3; TRBD2 matches 11 bases. The germline CDR1 and CDR2 sequences are MRHNA and SNTAGT. J gave up 5 bases and V 4 bases, and 5 bases lay outside the gene matches. This CDR3 region has 15 residues.

The chain is built from TRBV11-2 and TRBJ1-2; D is possibly TRBD1 (5 bases). Germline V gene data show CDR1 as SGHAT and CDR2 as FQNNGV. The CDR3 runs 13 residues. Between the trimmed V and J ends, which lost 1 base and 7 bases, there was a span of 10 bases. This CDR3 is CASSLGGEVGYTF. The CDR3 DNA is TGTGCCAGCAGCTTAGGAGGGGAGGTTGGCTACACCTTC.

This clone was counted once. The chain carries TRBV11-2 and TRBJ1-2; unclear D gene. The CDR3 has 17 amino acids. Germline loops: CDR1 SGHAT, CDR2 FQNNGV. Deletions cut 0 bases from V and 2 bases from J, with 16 bases between. This CDR3 is CASSLDGVSRWNYGYTF. In DNA form, the CDR3 reads TGTGCCAGCAGCTTAGATGGGGTTAGTAGGTGGAACTATGGCTACACCTTC.

This chain links TRBV28 with TRBJ2-7; D is uncertain. V lost 3 bases, J lost 7 bases, and 10 bases lay in between. This CDR3 spans 12 amino acids. CDR1 is MDHEN, CDR2 SYDVKM, per germline. CDR3 DNA: TGTGCCAGCAGTTTGCGGTTGTCAGAGCAGTACTTC. Amino acids: CASSLRLSEQYF.

The chain carries TRBV11-2 and TRBJ2-7; possibly TRBD1 for D (6 bases). Trimming stripped 1 base from V and 3 bases from J, with 13 bases between. Germline CDR1 reads SGHAT; CDR2 reads FQNNGV. This CDR3 spans 15 amino acids. CDR3 amino acids: CASSLGGTPSYEQYF. The CDR3 nucleotides are TGTGCCAGCAGCTTAGGAGGGACACCGAGCTACGAGCAGTACTTC.

V usage is TRBV5-6 and J usage is TRBJ1-2; 7 bases fit TRBD1. This CDR3 has 14 amino acids. The V and J ends lost 10 bases and 2 bases, in that order; junction bases with no gene match: 11. Germline V CDR1 and CDR2: SGHDT, YYEEEE. CDR3 loop: CAGTRQGANYGYTF. The CDR3 DNA sequence: TGTGCCGGCACAAGACAGGGTGCCAACTATGGCTACACCTTC.

Only one count was recorded for this clone. The chain couples TRBV30 to TRBJ2-3; TRBD2 might be the D (5 bases). The CDR3 has 13 residues. Germline V gene lookup returns CDR1 GTSNPN and CDR2 SVGIG (reference sequence). V was cut by 5 bases and J by 2 bases, with 11 bases left in between. The CDR3 here is CAWDYRPTDTQYF. CDR3 nucleotide sequence: TGTGCCTGGGACTACCGCCCCACAGATACGCAGTATTTT. Complete variable domain (other parts from reference TRBV30 and TRBJ2-3): SQTIHQWPATLVQPVGSPLSLECTVEGTSNPNLYWYRQAAGRGLQLLFYSVGIGQISSEVPQNLSASRPQDRQFILSSKKLLLSDSGFYLCAWDYRPTDTQYFGPGTRLTVL.

The J gene is TRBJ1-2, the V gene TRBV27; D not certain. Trimming stripped 2 bases from V and 5 bases from J, with 9 bases between. CDR1 MNHEY and CDR2 SMNVEV come from the germline V gene (reference sequence). This CDR3 spans 13 amino acids. As DNA, the CDR3 is TGTGCCAGCAGTTTAGAAGGAGGGTATGGCTACACCTTC. Translation: CASSLEGGYGYTF.

This CDR3 reads CASTTSLYSYNEQFF. In DNA form, the CDR3 reads TGTGCCAGTACCACCTCCCTCTACTCCTACAATGAGCAGTTCTTC. The gene calls are TRBV19 and TRBJ2-1; D unclear. From germline, CDR1 is LNHDA and CDR2 SQIVND (reference sequence). Trimming took off 7 bases at V and 0 bases at J, with 13 bases between the two ends. The CDR3 covers 15 residues.

This clone was counted only a few times. The chain recombines TRBV11-2 with TRBJ1-2, with D uncertain. Looked up from germline, CDR1 is SGHAT and CDR2 is FQNNGV. CDR3 length equals 11 residues. Trimming removed 1 base at V and 9 bases at J, with 6 bases between. CDR3 bases: TGTGCCAGCAGCTTAGGAGGGAGCTACACCTTC. As protein: CASSLGGSYTF. Full variable domain (remainder filled in from reference TRBV11-2 and TRBJ1-2): EAGVAQSPRYKIIEKRQSVAFWCNPISGHATLYWYQQILGQGPKLLIQFQNNGVVDDSQLPKDRFSAERLKGVDSTLKIQPAKLEDSAVYLCASSLGGSYTFGSGTRLTVV.

The chain links TRBV18 to TRBJ1-5; D perhaps matches TRBD1 (6 bases). In germline, CDR1 is KGHSH, CDR2 LQKENI. The length of the CDR3 is 13 residues. V was cut by 3 bases and J by 6 bases, with 9 bases left in between. CDR3 in DNA: TGTGCCAGCTCACCGGGAGGGGGTCAGCCCCAGCATTTT. Translated, it gives CASSPGGGQPQHF.

The chain has TRBV10-3 and TRBJ1-4; 9 nucleotides agree with TRBD1. CDR1 and CDR2 from the germline V gene are ENHRY and SYGVKD. This CDR3 is 14 amino acids long. V lost 10 bases, J lost 4 bases, and 7 bases stayed unmatched. In DNA, the CDR3 is TGTGCCAGTAACAGGGGGCTTGATAATGAAAAACTGTTTTTT. It translates to CASNRGLDNEKLFF.

The chain is built from TRBV10-3 and TRBJ2-7; perhaps TRBD2 as D (5 bases). CDR3 length: 15 residues. Between the trimmed V and J ends, which lost 3 bases and 7 bases, there was a span of 19 bases. Germline CDR1 reads ENHRY; CDR2 reads SYGVKD. The CDR3 region has the DNA TGTGCCATCAGTGAAATGAGCGGTGGAGATAGAGAGCAGTACTTC. Translated: CAISEMSGGDREQYF.